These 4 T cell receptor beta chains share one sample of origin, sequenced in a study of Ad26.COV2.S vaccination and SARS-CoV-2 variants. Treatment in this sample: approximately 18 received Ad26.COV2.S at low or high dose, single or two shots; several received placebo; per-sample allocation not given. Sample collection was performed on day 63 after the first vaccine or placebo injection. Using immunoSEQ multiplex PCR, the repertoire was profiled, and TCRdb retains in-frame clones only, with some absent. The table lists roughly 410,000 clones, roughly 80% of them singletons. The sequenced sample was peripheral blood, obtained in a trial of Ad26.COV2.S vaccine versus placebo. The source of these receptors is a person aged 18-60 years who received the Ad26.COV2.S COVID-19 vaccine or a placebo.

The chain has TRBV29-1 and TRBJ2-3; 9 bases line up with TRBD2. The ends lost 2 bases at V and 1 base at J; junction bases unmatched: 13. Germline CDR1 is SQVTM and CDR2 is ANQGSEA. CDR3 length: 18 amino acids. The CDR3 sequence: CSVESAPDSGRCTDTQYF. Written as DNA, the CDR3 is TGCAGCGTTGAAAGTGCTCCGGATAGCGGGAGATGCACAGATACGCAGTATTTT.

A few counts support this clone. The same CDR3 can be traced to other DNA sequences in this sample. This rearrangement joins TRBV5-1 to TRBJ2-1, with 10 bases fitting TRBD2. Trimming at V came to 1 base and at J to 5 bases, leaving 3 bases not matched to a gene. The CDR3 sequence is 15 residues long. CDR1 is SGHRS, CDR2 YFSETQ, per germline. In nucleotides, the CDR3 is TGCGCCAGCAGCTTGCCTAGCGGGAGAAACAATGAGCAGTTCTTC. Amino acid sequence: CASSLPSGRNNEQFF.

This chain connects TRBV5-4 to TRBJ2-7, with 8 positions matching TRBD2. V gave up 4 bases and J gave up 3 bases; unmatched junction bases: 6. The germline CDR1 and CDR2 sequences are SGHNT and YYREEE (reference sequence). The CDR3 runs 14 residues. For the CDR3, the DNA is TGTGCCAGCAGCAGTGCTAGCGGGTTCTACGAGCAGTACTTC. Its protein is CASSSASGFYEQYF.

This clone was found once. The DNA for the CDR3 is TGTGCCAGCAGCCCGCTCGGGGGCGGCACAGATACGCAGTATTTT. This codes for CASSPLGGGTDTQYF. This chain links TRBV7-9 with TRBJ2-3, with D perhaps given as TRBD1 or TRBD2 (6 bases each). Germline values: CDR1 SEHNR, CDR2 FQNEAQ (reference sequence). The CDR3 contains 15 residues. Trimming cost V 5 bases and J 1 base, with 13 bases left between them.